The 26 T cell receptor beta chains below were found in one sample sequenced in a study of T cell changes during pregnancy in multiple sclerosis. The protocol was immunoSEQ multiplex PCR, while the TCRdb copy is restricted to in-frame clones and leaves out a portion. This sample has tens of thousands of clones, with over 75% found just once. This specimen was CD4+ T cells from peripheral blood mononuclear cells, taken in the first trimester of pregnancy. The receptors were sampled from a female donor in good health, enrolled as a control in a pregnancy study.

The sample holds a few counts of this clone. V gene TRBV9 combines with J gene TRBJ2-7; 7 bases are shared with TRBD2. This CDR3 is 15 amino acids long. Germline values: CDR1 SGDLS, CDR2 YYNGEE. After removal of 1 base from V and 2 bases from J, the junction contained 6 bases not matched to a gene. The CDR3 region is CASSVREGQTYEQYF. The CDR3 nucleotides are TGTGCCAGCAGCGTAAGGGAGGGGCAGACCTACGAGCAGTACTTC. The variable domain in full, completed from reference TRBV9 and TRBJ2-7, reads DSGVTQTPKHLITATGQRVTLRCSPRSGDLSVYWYQQSLDQGLQFLIQYYNGEERAKGNILERFSAQQFPDLHSELNLSSLELGDSALYFCASSVREGQTYEQYFGPGTRLTVT.

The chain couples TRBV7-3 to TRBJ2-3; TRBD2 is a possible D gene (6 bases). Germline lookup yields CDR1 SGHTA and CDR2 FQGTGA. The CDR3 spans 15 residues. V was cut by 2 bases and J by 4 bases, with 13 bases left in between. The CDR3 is CASSLGEVLADTQYF. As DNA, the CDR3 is TGTGCCAGCAGCTTAGGGGAGGTCCTCGCAGATACGCAGTATTTT.

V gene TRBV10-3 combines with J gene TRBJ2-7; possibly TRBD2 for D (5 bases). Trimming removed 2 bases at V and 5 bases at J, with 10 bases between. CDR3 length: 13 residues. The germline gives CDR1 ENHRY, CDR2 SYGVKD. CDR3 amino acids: CAISERQEDEQYF. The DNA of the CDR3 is TGTGCCATCAGTGAGCGGCAGGAGGACGAGCAGTACTTC.

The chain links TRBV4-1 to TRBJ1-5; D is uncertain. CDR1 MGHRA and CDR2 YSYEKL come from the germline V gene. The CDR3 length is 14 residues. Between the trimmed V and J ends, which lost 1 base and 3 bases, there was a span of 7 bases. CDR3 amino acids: CASSQVSHNQPQHF. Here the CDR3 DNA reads TGCGCCAGCAGCCAAGTTAGTCACAATCAGCCCCAGCATTTT.

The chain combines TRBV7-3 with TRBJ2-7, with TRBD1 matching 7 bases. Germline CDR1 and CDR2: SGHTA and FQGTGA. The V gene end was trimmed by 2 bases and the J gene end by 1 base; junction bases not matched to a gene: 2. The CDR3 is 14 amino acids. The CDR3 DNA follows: TGTGCCAGCAGCTTAGGACAGGCATCCTACGAGCAGTACTTC. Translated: CASSLGQASYEQYF.

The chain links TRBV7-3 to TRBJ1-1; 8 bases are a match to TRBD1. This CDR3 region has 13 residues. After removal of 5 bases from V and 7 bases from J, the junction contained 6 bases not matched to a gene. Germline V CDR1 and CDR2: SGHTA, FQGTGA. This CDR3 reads CASSPRGQDEAFF. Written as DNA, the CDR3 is TGTGCCAGCAGCCCCAGGGGGCAGGATGAAGCTTTCTTT.

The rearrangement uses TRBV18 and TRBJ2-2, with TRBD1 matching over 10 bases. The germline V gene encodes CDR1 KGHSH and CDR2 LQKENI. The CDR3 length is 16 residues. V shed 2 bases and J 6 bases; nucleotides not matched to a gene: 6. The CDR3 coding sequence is TGTGCCAGCTCACCAATTTGGGACAGGGGCGCCGGGGAGCTGTTTTTT. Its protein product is CASSPIWDRGAGELFF. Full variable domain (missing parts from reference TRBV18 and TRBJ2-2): NAGVMQNPRHLVRRRGQEARLRCSPMKGHSHVYWYRQLPEEGLKFMVYLQKENIIDESGMPKERFSAEFPKEGPSILRIQQVVRGDSAAYFCASSPIWDRGAGELFFGEGSRLTVL.

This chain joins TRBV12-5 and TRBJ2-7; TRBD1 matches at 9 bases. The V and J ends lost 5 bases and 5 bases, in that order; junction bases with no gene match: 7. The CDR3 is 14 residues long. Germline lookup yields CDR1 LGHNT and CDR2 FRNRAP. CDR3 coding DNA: TGTGCTAGTGGTCCGGGACAGGGTGCCCACGAGCAGTACTTC. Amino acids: CASGPGQGAHEQYF.

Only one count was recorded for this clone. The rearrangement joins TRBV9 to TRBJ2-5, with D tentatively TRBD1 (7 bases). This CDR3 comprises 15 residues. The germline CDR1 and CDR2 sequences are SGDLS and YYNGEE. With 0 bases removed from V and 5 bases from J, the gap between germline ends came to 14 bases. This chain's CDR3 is CASSVGRGPTETQYF. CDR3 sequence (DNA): TGTGCCAGCAGCGTAGGGAGGGGGCCTACGGAGACCCAGTACTTC.

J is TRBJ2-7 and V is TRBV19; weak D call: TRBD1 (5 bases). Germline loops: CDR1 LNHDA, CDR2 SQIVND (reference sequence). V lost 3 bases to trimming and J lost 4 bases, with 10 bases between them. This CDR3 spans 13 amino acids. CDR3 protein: CASSMGPRYEQYF. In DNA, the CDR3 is TGTGCCAGTAGTATGGGGCCAAGATACGAGCAGTACTTC.

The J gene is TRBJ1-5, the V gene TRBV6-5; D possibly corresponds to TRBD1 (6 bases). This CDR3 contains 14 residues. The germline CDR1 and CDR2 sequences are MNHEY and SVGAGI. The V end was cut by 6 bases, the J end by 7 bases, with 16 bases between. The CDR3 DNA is TGTGCCAGCAGCCCCGACAGGTCTCGGCAGCCCCAGCATTTT. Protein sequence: CASSPDRSRQPQHF.

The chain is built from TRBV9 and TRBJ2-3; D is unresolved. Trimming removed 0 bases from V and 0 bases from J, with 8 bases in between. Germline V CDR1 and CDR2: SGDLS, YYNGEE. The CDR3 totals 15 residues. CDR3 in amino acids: CASSVGRSSTDTQYF. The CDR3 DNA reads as TGTGCCAGCAGCGTAGGTAGATCTAGCACAGATACGCAGTATTTT.

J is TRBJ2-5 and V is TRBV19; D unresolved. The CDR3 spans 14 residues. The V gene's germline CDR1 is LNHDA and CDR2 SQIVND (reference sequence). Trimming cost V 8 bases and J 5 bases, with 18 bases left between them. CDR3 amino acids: CASSPAQRWETQYF. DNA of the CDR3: TGTGCCAGTTCCCCGGCACAGAGATGGGAGACCCAGTACTTC.

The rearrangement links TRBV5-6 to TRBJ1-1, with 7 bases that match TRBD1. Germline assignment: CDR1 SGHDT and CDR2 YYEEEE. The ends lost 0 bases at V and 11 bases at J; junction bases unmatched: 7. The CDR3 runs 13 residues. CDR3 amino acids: CASSLAFGTVAFF. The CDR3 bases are TGTGCCAGCAGCTTGGCCTTCGGGACAGTGGCTTTCTTT.

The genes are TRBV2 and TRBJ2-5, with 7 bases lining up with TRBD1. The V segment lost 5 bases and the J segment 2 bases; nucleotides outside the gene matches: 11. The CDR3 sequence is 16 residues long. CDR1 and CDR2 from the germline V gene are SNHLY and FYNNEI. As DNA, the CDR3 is TGTGCCAGCAGTCGTCCCGGACAGGAGATGCAAGAGACCCAGTACTTC. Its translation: CASSRPGQEMQETQYF.

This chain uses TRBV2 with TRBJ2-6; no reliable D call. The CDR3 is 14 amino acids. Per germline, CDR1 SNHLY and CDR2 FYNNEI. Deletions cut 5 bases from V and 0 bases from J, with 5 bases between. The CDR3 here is CASSIDSGANVLTF. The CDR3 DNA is TGTGCCAGCAGTATAGACTCTGGGGCCAACGTCCTGACTTTC.

CDR3 nucleotides: TGTGCCATCGAGAGGGAGTCAGTTCTCAAGCGGGGCACCATATATTTT. Amino acid sequence: CAIERESVLKRGTIYF. The V gene is TRBV2, the J gene TRBJ1-3; D gene ambiguous. Trimming cost V 10 bases and J 9 bases, with 28 bases left between them. This CDR3 spans 16 amino acids. Germline assignment: CDR1 SNHLY and CDR2 FYNNEI. The full variable domain, rest sourced from reference TRBV2 and TRBJ1-3, is EPEVTQTPSHQVTQMGQEVILRCVPISNHLYFYWYRQILGQKVEFLVSFYNNEISEKSEIFDDQFSVERPDGSNFTLKIRSTKLEDSAMYFCAIERESVLKRGTIYFGEGSWLTVV.

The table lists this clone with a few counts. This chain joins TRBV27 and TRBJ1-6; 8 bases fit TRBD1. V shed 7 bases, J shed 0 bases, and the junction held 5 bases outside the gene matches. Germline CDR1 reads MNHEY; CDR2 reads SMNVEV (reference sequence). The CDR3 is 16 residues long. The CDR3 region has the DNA TGTGCCAGCATGGGGGACAGGAGCTCCTATAATTCACCCCTCCACTTT. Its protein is CASMGDRSSYNSPLHF.

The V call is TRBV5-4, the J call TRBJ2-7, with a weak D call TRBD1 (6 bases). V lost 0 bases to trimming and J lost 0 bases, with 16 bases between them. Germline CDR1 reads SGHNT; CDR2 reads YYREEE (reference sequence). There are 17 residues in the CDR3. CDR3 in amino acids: CASSLGGGSLPSYEQYF. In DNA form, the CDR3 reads TGTGCCAGCAGCTTGGGTGGGGGCAGCTTACCCTCCTACGAGCAGTACTTC.

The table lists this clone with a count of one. This CDR3 is CASRRSAGGLFQYF. The CDR3 DNA reads as TGTGCCAGCAGGAGGTCAGCGGGGGGCCTCTTTCAGTATTTT. The chain uses TRBV28 and TRBJ2-3, with 9 bases identical to TRBD2. The V gene end was trimmed by 6 bases and the J gene end by 12 bases; junction bases not matched to a gene: 13. Germline CDR1 is MDHEN and CDR2 is SYDVKM. The CDR3 extends over 14 amino acids.

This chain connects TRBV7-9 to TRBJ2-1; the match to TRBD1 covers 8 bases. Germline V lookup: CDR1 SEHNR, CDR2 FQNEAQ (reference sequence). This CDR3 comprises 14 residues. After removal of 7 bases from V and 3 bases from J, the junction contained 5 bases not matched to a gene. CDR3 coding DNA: TGTGCCAGCACCCGGGGGACAGGCTACAATGAGCAGTTCTTC. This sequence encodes CASTRGTGYNEQFF.

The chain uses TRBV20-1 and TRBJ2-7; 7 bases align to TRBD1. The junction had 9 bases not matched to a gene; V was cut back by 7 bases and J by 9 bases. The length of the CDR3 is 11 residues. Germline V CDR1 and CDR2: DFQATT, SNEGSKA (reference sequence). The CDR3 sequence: CSGGQEEVQYF. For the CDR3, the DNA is TGCAGTGGAGGACAGGAGGAGGTGCAGTACTTC.

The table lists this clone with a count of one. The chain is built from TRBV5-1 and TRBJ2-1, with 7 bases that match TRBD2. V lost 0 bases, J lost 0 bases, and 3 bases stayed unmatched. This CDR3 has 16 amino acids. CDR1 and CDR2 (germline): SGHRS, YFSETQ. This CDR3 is CASSLVRGSSYNEQFF. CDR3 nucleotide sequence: TGCGCCAGCAGCTTGGTTCGCGGGAGCTCCTACAATGAGCAGTTCTTC.

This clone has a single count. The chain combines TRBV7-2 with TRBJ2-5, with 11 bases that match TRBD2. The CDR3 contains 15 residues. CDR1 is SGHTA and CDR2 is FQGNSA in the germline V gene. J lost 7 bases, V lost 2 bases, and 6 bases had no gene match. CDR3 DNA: TGTGCCAGCAGCTTACACCTAGCGGGGGGTGGGACCCAGTACTTC. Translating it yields CASSLHLAGGGTQYF.

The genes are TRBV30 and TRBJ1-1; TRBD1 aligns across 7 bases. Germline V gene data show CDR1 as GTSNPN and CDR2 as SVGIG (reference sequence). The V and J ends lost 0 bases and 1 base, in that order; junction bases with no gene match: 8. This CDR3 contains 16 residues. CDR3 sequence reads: CAWSVPGTARNTEAFF. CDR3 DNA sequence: TGTGCCTGGAGTGTACCAGGGACAGCGCGGAACACTGAAGCTTTCTTT.

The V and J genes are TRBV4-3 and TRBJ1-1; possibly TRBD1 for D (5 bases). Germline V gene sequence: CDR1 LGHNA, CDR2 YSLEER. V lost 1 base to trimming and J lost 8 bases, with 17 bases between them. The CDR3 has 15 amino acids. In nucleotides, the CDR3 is TGCGCCAGCAGCCAAGTTCTAGGGCGGGACGGGGAAGCTTTCTTT. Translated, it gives CASSQVLGRDGEAFF.